This is a list of T cell receptor beta chains from one sample in a study of blood T cell repertoires in COVID-19. Clones were read by immunoSEQ multiplex PCR, and TCRdb kept only the in-frame ones, dropping some. The repertoire has some 39,000 clones, more than 65% of them found once; the top ten carry over 25%. The sequenced sample consisted of peripheral blood. The source of these receptors is a man of 80 years or more with acute or convalescent COVID-19. CDR3s include the opening cysteine and the closing phenylalanine or tryptophan. D genes are given only for firm matches. Clone size is shown for a subset of rows, as once, few, many or a class of expanded clone.

J: TRBJ2-5
D: .
size: few
V: TRBV7-9
DNA: TGTGCCAGCAGCTTAATGGGCAGTCAAGAGACCCAGTACTTC
CDR3: CASSLMGSQETQYF

J: TRBJ1-1
D: .
size: .
V: TRBV11-2
DNA: TGTGCCAGCAGCTTAGAAGGGGTTCAGGGGGCTTTCTTT
CDR3: CASSLEGVQGAFF

J: TRBJ1-5
D: .
size: .
V: TRBV7-2
DNA: TGTGCCAGCAGCCCCCTCGGTTTTAGCAATCAGCCCCAGCATTTT
CDR3: CASSPLGFSNQPQHF

J: TRBJ2-4
D: .
size: .
V: TRBV3-1/TRBV3-2
DNA: TGTGCCAGCAGCCAACGTAATGTCCTCCTAGCCAAAAACATTCAGTACTTC
CDR3: CASSQRNVLLAKNIQYF

J: TRBJ1-1
D: .
size: .
V: TRBV25-1
DNA: TGTGCCAGCAGTGAATATCGTGCGAAAAACACTGAAGCTTTCTTT
CDR3: CASSEYRAKNTEAFF

J: TRBJ1-2
D: TRBD1
size: .
V: TRBV27
DNA: TGTGCCAGCAGCCCAGGGACAGGGGGTCCCTATGGCTACACCTTC
CDR3: CASSPGTGGPYGYTF

J: TRBJ2-3
D: TRBD2
size: .
V: TRBV3-1/TRBV3-2
DNA: TGTGCCAGCCTCCAGCGGGGGGGTTCTTCAGATACGCAGTATTTT
CDR3: CASLQRGGSSDTQYF

J: TRBJ1-5
D: .
size: few
V: TRBV7-9
DNA: TGTGCCAGCAGCTTATGGAGCGACGGGCCCCAGCATTTT
CDR3: CASSLWSDGPQHF

J: TRBJ2-7
D: TRBD2
size: .
V: TRBV7-2
DNA: TGTGCCAGCAGCCTCGGAACTAGCGGGGGCCTTACCTACGAGCAGTACTTC
CDR3: CASSLGTSGGLTYEQYF

J: TRBJ1-2
D: .
size: few
V: TRBV11-2
DNA: TGTGCCAGCAGCTTCCTCAGGGGTTCCTATGGCTACACCTTC
CDR3: CASSFLRGSYGYTF

J: TRBJ1-4
D: .
size: .
V: TRBV18
DNA: TGTGCCAGCTCACCACAACAGTATAATGAAAAACTGTTTTTT
CDR3: CASSPQQYNEKLFF

J: TRBJ2-3
D: TRBD1
size: .
V: TRBV4-1
DNA: TGCGCCAGCAGACAGGGCTTTACCGGGACAGGGGGCACAGATACGCAGTATTTT
CDR3: CASRQGFTGTGGTDTQYF

J: TRBJ1-1
D: .
size: .
V: TRBV11-2
DNA: TGTGCCAGCAGCTCTTTGGGCAGCCCGGTGGGCACTGAAGCTTTCTTT
CDR3: CASSSLGSPVGTEAFF

J: TRBJ2-7
D: TRBD1
size: few
V: TRBV11-3
DNA: TGTGCCAGCAGTCAAATGGACAGGGGGCCCCACGAGCAGTACTTC
CDR3: CASSQMDRGPHEQYF

J: TRBJ1-5
D: .
size: .
V: TRBV28
DNA: TGTGCCAGCCGCCCGGGCAATCAGCCCCAGCATTTT
CDR3: CASRPGNQPQHF

J: TRBJ1-5
D: TRBD1
size: .
V: TRBV5-4
DNA: TGTGCCAGCAGCATCGGCGGGACAGACAATCAGCCCCAGCATTTT
CDR3: CASSIGGTDNQPQHF

J: TRBJ2-3
D: TRBD1
size: .
V: TRBV7-6
DNA: TGTGCCAGCAGCTTAGGGACAGGGGTAACAGATACGCAGTATTTT
CDR3: CASSLGTGVTDTQYF

J: TRBJ2-1
D: TRBD2
size: .
V: TRBV24-1
DNA: TGTGCCACCAGTGATTTGGGTAGCGGGGGGTACAATGAGCAGTTCTTC
CDR3: CATSDLGSGGYNEQFF

J: TRBJ2-7
D: .
size: .
V: TRBV3-1/TRBV3-2
DNA: TGTGCCAGCAGCCAAGGACAGCTTTTCCAATCCGAGCAGTACTTC
CDR3: CASSQGQLFQSEQYF

J: TRBJ2-1
D: .
size: .
V: TRBV28
DNA: TGTGCCAGCAGTTTGGGCAACTACAATGAGCAGTTCTTC
CDR3: CASSLGNYNEQFF

J: TRBJ2-2
D: .
size: .
V: TRBV27
DNA: TGTGCCAGCAGTTCATCCACAGGGTTTAACACCGGGGAGCTGTTTTTT
CDR3: CASSSSTGFNTGELFF

J: TRBJ1-2
D: TRBD1
size: once
V: TRBV6-2/TRBV6-3
DNA: TGTGCCAGCAGTTACGCGGGACAGACCATTTATGGCTACACCTTC
CDR3: CASSYAGQTIYGYTF

J: TRBJ2-1
D: TRBD1
size: many
V: TRBV11-3
DNA: TGTGCCAGCAGCTTAGTGGACAGGGGTGAGCAGTTCTTC
CDR3: CASSLVDRGEQFF

J: TRBJ2-5
D: .
size: .
V: TRBV10-3
DNA: TGTGCCATCAGTGGGGGGCTCGAGACCCAGTACTTC
CDR3: CAISGGLETQYF

J: TRBJ2-2
D: .
size: .
V: TRBV5-5
DNA: TGTGCCAGCAGCTTGCAGCGACAGGCGCACACCGGGGAGCTGTTTTTT
CDR3: CASSLQRQAHTGELFF

J: TRBJ1-5
D: .
size: once
V: TRBV6-5
DNA: TGTGCCAGCTCAAACGGGGTTAGGGGCAATCAGCCCCAGCATTTT
CDR3: CASSNGVRGNQPQHF

J: TRBJ2-3
D: .
size: .
V: TRBV5-1
DNA: TGCGCCAGCAGCTTGGTTGCGGGGACAGATACGCAGTATTTT
CDR3: CASSLVAGTDTQYF

J: TRBJ2-1
D: .
size: .
V: TRBV1
DNA: TGCACCAGCTGCAGGCCTAGCGGGAAGAACCACAATGAGCAGTTCTTC
CDR3: CTSCRPSGKNHNEQFF

J: TRBJ2-3
D: TRBD2
size: .
V: TRBV5-4
DNA: TGTGCCAGCAGCCAGAAGTTGTCTAGCGGGGATCTTATTACGCAGTATTTT
CDR3: CASSQKLSSGDLITQYF

J: TRBJ1-6
D: .
size: .
V: TRBV4-1
DNA: TGCGCCAGCAGCCAAGGGGGCTTATCACCCCTCCACTTT
CDR3: CASSQGGLSPLHF

J: TRBJ2-1
D: TRBD2
size: .
V: TRBV7-7
DNA: TGTGCCAGCAGCGCTGGACTAGCGGGGGGCGGACGGCAAGAGCAGTTCTTC
CDR3: CASSAGLAGGGRQEQFF

J: TRBJ2-5
D: .
size: .
V: TRBV3-1/TRBV3-2
DNA: TGTGCCAGCAGCCAGGACGGTGGGGCCTCTAGGGCCCAGTACTTC
CDR3: CASSQDGGASRAQYF

J: TRBJ2-3
D: .
size: .
V: TRBV9
DNA: TGTGCCAGCAGCGGGGTCGAGGGAGGTACAGATACGCAGTATTTT
CDR3: CASSGVEGGTDTQYF

J: TRBJ2-7
D: .
size: .
V: TRBV7-2
DNA: TGTGCCAGCAGCTTCGCCTACGAGCAGTACTTC
CDR3: CASSFAYEQYF

J: TRBJ1-2
D: TRBD1
size: .
V: TRBV6-5
DNA: TGTGCCAGCAGGAGCGGGACAGGGGGCAACTATGGCTACACCTTC
CDR3: CASRSGTGGNYGYTF